This TCR beta chain was obtained from a study of blood T cell repertoires in COVID-19. Study background: There were acute and convalescent COVID-19 samples, and they came from the United States, Italy and Spain. PBMCs, B-cell-depleted T cells, or T cells provided the cDNA or gDNA that made up the material.

V lost 5 bases to trimming and J lost 2 bases; unmatched junction nucleotides: 9. This CDR3 spans 16 amino acids. Germline lookup yields CDR1 SEHNR and CDR2 FQNEAQ (reference sequence). Authors' analysis steps: Amplification with reference gene primers provided the estimates of nucleated cell counts. Generated by immunoSEQ multiplex PCR, the TCRdb table keeps only in-frame clones and is missing some. The DNA was the basis for D and trimming; V, J and clone size are from that table. Of some 130,000 clones detected, roughly four fifths appear once; the ten largest clones hold about 10%. The sequencing sample was made of peripheral blood. This clonotype originated in a human donor in a cohort sampled during active COVID-19. V gene TRBV7-9 combines with J gene TRBJ2-3; 8 nucleotides match TRBD2. The CDR3 loop reads CASSPRGAGVTDTQYF. For the CDR3, the DNA is TGTGCCAGCAGCCCGCGTGGAGCGGGGGTCACAGATACGCAGTATTTT.